This TCR beta chain was documented in a study of siplizumab effects on memory and regulatory T cells (dated by TCRdb to about 2019). Notes on the research overall: The effect of the anti-CD2 antibody siplizumab on alloreactive T-cell subsets was examined in allogeneic mixed lymphocyte reactions constructed from human PBMCs.

Results and caveats for the whole study, not just this receptor: Whether proliferating Tregs from siplizumab cultures were suppressive was not functionally confirmed. For roughly 75-97% of proliferating CD4+ or CD8+ clones, no naive or memory phenotype could be assigned. Among mappable alloreactive CD4+ clones, the Treg-derived fraction averaged approximately 63% with siplizumab versus about 25% in control reactions. Sequences below about 10^-5 frequency were poorly captured, so only a minor fraction of alloreactive clones could be mapped to unstimulated subsets. Siplizumab significantly reduced the cumulative frequency of alloreactive sequences traceable to unstimulated CD4+ memory T cells. Compared with memory T cells, unstimulated naive T cells appeared more diverse, and naive cells seemed to make a substantial contribution to the alloresponse.

The germline V gene provides CDR1 MNHEY and CDR2 SVGAGI. The CDR3 measures 13 amino acids from cysteine to phenylalanine. The sequence is cut down to CDR3 DNA, 39 bases in frame from base 1. V drops 5 bases and J drops 4 bases, leaving 9 bases in between. TCRbeta CDR3 sequencing was performed on sorted unstimulated T cells and on proliferating T cells recovered from mixed lymphocyte reactions. Fresh whole blood from approximately 11 HLA-typed healthy donors served as the source for isolating PBMCs. To map where alloreactive clones came from, CD4+ non-regulatory T cells in the unstimulated state were FACS-sorted. The sample holds one count of this clone. Its antigen remains undetermined. Per-nucleotide qualities are absent, and no much larger clonotype sits a single base away. The library was prepared using the immunoSEQ multiplex PCR assay. Roughly 10^5 TCR templates per sample were assayed on the deep sequencing platform. Genomic DNA extracted from sorted T cells was the material used for TCRbeta CDR3 sequencing. The authors' analysis ran thus. The R programming language was used for clonal analysis of TCRbeta CDR3 data. Comparing unstimulated samples against CFSE-low samples taken after the reaction was how alloreactive CD4+ and CD8+ clones were defined. Alloreactive CD4+ clones were assigned to regulatory or non-regulatory origin by matching sequences to sorted unstimulated Treg and non-Treg repertoires. Held by TCRdb, this immuneACCESS table contains in-frame sequences only and omits some clones. Under half of the omission traces to an unresolved V gene where checked; the cause of the rest is unknown. V and J calls and clone size follow that table, whereas D and trimming were derived from the DNA. The sample table shows 100,000 or so clones, and just under 95% are seen once. The ten largest clones take up 0.16% of the sample.

The receptor comes from a human donor in good health. Recombination connected TRBV6-5 to TRBJ1-5; no confident D gene assignment can be made. The sample was non-Treg CD4+ T cells sorted from blood. The cell subset or site label, as the study defines it: FACS-sorted unstimulated CD4+ non-regulatory T cells. The nucleotide sequence reads TGTGCCAGCAGTGAAAGACCAAATCAGCCCCAGCATTTT. Its amino acids are CASSERPNQPQHF.